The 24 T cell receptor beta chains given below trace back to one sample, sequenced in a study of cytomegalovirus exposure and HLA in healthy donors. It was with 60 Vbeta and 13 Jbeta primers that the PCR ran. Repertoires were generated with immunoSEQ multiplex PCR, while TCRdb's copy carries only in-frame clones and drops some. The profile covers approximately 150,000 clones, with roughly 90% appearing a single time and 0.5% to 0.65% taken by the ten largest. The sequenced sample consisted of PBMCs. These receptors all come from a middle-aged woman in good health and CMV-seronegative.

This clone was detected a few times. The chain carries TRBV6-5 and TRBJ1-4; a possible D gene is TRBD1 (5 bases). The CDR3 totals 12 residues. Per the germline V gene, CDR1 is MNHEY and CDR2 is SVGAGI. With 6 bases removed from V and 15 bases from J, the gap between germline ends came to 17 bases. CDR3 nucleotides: TGTGCCAGCAGCGACGTTTTTGGGGCGTTGTTTTTT. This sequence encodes CASSDVFGALFF.

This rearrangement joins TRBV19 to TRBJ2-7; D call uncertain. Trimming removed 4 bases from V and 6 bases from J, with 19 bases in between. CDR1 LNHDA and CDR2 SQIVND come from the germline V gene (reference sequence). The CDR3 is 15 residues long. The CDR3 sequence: CASSNRVASLVEQYF. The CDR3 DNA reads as TGTGCCAGTAGTAATCGGGTCGCAAGTCTAGTCGAGCAGTACTTC.

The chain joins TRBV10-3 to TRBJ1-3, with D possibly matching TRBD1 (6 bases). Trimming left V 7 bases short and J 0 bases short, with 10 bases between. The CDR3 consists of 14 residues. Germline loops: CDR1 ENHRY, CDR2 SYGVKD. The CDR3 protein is CAITADSSGNTIYF. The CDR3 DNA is TGTGCCATCACTGCGGACAGCTCTGGAAACACCATATATTTT.

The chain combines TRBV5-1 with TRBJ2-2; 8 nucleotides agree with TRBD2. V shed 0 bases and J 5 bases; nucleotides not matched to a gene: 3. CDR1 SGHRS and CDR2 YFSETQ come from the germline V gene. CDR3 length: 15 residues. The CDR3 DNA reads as TGCGCCAGCAGCTTGGGGTCTAGCGGGACCGGGGAGCTGTTTTTT. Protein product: CASSLGSSGTGELFF.

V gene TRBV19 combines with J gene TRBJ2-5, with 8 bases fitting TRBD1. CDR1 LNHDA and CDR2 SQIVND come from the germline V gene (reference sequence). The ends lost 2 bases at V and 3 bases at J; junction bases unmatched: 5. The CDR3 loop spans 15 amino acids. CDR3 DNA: TGTGCCAGTAGTATACAGGGGGCTACTGAAGAGACCCAGTACTTC. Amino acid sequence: CASSIQGATEETQYF.

The CDR3 region is CATSRESRVSGYTF. CDR3 sequence (DNA): TGTGCCACCAGCAGAGAGTCCAGGGTCTCTGGCTACACCTTC. This chain joins TRBV15 and TRBJ1-2; D is possibly TRBD1 (5 bases). The V gene lost 0 bases and the J gene lost 7 bases, with 12 bases spanning the gap. CDR1 LNHNV and CDR2 YYDKDF come from the germline V gene (reference sequence). The CDR3 contains 14 residues.

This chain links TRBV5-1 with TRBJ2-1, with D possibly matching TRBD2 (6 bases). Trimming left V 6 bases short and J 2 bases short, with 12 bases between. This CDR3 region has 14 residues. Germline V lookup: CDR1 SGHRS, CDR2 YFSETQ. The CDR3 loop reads CASTQEGPYNEQFF. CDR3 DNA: TGCGCCAGCACTCAGGAGGGACCCTACAATGAGCAGTTCTTC.

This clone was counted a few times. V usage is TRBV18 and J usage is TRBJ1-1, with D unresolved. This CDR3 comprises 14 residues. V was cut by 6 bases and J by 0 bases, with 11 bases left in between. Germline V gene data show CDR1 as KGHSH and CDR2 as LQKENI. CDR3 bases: TGTGCCAGCTCGCCGACATCTATGAACACTGAAGCTTTCTTT. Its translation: CASSPTSMNTEAFF.

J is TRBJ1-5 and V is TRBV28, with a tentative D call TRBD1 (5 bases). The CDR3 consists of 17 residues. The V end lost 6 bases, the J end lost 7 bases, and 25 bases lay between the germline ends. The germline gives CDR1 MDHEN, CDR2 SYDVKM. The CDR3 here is CASRSGGTSGSWQPQHF. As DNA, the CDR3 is TGTGCCAGCAGATCCGGAGGGACTAGCGGGAGTTGGCAGCCCCAGCATTTT.

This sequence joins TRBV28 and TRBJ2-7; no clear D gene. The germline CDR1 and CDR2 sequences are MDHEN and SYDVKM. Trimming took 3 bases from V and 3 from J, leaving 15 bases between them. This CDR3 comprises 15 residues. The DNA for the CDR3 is TGTGCCAGCAGTTTCGCCTCTAGAGATCGCTACGAGCAGTACTTC. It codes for CASSFASRDRYEQYF.

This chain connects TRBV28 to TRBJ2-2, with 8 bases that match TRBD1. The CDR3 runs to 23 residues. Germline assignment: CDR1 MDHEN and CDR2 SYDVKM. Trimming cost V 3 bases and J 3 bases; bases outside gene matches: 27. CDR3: CASSFQLNPPGQDMSTDTGELFF. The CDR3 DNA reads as TGTGCCAGCAGTTTCCAACTGAACCCCCCGGGACAGGATATGTCGACAGACACCGGGGAGCTGTTTTTT. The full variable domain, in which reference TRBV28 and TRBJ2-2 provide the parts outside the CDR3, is DVKVTQSSRYLVKRTGEKVFLECVQDMDHENMFWYRQDPGLGLRLIYFSYDVKMKEKGDIPEGYSVSREKKERFSLILESASTNQTSMYLCASSFQLNPPGQDMSTDTGELFFGEGSRLTVL.

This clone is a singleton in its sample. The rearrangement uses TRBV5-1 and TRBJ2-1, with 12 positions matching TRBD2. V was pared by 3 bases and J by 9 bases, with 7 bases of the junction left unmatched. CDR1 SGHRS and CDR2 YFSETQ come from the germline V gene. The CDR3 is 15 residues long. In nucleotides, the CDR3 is TGCGCCAGCAGCTCGGCTAGCGGGAGGGCCGGTGAGCAGTTCTTC. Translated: CASSSASGRAGEQFF.

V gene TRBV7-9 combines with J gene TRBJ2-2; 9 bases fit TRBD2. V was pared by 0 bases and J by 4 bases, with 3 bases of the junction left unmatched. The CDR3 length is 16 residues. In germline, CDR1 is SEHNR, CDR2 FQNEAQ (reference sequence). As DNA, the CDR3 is TGTGCCAGCAGCTTAGCGGGACTAGCTCCCACCGGGGAGCTGTTTTTT. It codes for CASSLAGLAPTGELFF.

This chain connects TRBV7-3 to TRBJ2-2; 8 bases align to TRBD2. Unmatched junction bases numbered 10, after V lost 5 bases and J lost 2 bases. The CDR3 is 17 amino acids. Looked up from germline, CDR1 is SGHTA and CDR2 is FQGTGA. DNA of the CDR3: TGTGCCAGCAGCCCCCTGACTAGCGCGGATAACACCGGGGAGCTGTTTTTT. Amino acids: CASSPLTSADNTGELFF.

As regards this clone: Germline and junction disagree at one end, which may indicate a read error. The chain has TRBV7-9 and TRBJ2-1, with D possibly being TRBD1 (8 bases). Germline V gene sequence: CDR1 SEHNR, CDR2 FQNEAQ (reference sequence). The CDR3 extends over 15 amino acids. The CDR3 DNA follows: TGTTCCAGCAGCTCCAGGACAGGGAGGGGTAATGAGCAGTTCTTC. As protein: CSSSSRTGRGNEQFF.

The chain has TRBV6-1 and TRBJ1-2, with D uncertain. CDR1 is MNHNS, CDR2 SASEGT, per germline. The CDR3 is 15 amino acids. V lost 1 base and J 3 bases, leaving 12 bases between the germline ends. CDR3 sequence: CASSEGYAAHYGYTF. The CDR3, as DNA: TGTGCCAGCAGTGAAGGGTACGCAGCGCACTATGGCTACACCTTC.

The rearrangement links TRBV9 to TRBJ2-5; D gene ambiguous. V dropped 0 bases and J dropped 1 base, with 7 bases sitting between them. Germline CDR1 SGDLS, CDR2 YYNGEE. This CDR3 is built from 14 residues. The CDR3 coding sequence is TGTGCCAGCAGCGTAGACCCAGGCCAAGAGACCCAGTACTTC. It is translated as CASSVDPGQETQYF.

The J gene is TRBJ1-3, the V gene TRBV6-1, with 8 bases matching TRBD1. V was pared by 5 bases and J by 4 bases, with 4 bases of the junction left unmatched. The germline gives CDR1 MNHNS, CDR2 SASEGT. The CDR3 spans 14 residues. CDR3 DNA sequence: TGTGCCAGCAGTACAGGGGGTACAGGAAACACCATATATTTT. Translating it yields CASSTGGTGNTIYF.

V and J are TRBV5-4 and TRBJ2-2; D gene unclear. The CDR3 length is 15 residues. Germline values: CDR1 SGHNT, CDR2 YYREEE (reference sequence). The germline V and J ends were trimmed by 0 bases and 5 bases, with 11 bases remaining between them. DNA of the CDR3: TGTGCCAGCAGCTTGGAGGCTAGTGTTACCGGGGAGCTGTTTTTT. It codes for CASSLEASVTGELFF.

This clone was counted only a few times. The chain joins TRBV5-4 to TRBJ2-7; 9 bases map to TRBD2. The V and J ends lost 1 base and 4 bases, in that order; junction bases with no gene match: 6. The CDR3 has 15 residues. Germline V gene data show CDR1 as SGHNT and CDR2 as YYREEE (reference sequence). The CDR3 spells CASSLWASGTYEQYF. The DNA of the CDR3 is TGTGCCAGCAGCTTGTGGGCTAGCGGGACATACGAGCAGTACTTC.

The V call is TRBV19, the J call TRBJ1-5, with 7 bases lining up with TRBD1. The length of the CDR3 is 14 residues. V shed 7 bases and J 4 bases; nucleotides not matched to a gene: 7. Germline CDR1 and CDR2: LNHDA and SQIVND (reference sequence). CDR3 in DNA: TGTGCCAGTACCGGGACAGAAAAAAATCAGCCCCAGCATTTT. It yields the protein CASTGTEKNQPQHF.

Here the CDR3 DNA reads TGTGCCAGCAGTGACAACTGGACAGGGGGCTATGGCTACACCTTC. This translates into CASSDNWTGGYGYTF. V gene TRBV6-1 combines with J gene TRBJ1-2; the match to TRBD1 covers 10 bases. Germline lookup yields CDR1 MNHNS and CDR2 SASEGT. The CDR3 has 15 residues. V shed 3 bases and J 4 bases; nucleotides not matched to a gene: 5.

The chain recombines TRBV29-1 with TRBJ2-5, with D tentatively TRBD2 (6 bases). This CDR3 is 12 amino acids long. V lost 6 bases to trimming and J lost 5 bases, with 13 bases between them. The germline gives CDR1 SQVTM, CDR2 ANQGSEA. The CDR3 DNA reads TGCAGCGTCGAAAGGGGAGGCGAGACCCAGTACTTC. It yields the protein CSVERGGETQYF. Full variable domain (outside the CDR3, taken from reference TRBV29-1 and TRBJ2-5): SAVISQKPSRDICQRGTSLTIQCQVDSQVTMMFWYRQQPGQSLTLIATANQGSEATYESGFVIDKFPISRPNLTFSTLTVSNMSPEDSSIYLCSVERGGETQYFGPGTRLLVL.

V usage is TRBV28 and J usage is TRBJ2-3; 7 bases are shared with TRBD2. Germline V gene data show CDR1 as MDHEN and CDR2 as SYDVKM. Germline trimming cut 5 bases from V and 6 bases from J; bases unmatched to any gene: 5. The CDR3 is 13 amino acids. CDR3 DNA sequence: TGTGCCAGCAGTACTCAACTAGCGGATACGCAGTATTTT. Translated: CASSTQLADTQYF.